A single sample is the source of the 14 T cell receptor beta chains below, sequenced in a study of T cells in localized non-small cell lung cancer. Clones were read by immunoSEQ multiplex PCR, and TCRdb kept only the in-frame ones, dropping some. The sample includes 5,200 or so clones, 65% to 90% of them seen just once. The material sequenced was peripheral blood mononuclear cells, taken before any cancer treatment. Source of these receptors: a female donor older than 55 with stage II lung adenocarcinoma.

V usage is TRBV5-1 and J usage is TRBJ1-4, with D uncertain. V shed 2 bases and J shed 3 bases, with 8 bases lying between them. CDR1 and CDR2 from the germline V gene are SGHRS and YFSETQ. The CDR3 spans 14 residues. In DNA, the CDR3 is TGCGCCAGCAGCTTTTTAGGAGCTAATGAAAAACTGTTTTTT. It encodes CASSFLGANEKLFF.

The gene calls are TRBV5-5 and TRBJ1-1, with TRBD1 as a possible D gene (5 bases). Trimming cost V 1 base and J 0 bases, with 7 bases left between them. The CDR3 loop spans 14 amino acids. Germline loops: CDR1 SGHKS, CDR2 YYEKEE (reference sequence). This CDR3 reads CASSLRGVNTEAFF. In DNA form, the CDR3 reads TGTGCCAGCAGCTTGAGGGGTGTGAACACTGAAGCTTTCTTT.

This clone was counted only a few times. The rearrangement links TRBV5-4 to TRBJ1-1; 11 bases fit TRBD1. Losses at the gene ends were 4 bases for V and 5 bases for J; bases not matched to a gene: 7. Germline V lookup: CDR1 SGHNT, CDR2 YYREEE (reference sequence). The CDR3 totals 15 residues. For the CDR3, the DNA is TGTGCCAGCAGCAGATACCGGGACAGGGGGACTGAAGCTTTCTTT. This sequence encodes CASSRYRDRGTEAFF.

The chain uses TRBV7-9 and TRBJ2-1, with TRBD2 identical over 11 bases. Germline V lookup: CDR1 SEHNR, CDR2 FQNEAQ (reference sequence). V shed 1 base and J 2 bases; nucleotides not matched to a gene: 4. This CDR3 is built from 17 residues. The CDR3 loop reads CASSLGATSGAYNEQFF. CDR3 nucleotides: TGTGCCAGCAGCTTAGGTGCGACTAGCGGGGCCTACAATGAGCAGTTCTTC.

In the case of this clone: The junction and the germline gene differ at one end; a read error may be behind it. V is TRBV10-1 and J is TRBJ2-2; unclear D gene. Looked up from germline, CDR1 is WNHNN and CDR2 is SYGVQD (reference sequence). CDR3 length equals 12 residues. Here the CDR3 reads CASRESTGELFF. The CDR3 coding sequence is TGCGCCAGCAGGGAGTCAACCGGGGAGCTGTTTTTT.

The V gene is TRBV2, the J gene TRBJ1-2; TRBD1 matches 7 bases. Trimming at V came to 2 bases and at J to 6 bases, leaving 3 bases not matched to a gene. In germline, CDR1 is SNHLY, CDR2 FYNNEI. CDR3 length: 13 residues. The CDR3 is CASSERQGDGYTF. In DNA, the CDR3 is TGTGCCAGCAGTGAACGACAGGGTGATGGCTACACCTTC.

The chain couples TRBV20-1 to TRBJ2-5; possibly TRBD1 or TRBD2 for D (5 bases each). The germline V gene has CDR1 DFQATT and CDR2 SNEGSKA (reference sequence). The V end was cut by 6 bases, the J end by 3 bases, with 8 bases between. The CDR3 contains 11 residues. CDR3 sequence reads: CSALGEETQYF. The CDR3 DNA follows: TGCAGTGCATTGGGGGAAGAGACCCAGTACTTC.

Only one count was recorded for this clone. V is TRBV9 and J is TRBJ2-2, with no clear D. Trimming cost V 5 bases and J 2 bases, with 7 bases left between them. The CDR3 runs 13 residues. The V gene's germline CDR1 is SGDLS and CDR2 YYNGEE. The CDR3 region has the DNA TGTGCCAGCAGGGCGAGTAACACCGGGGAGCTGTTTTTT. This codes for CASRASNTGELFF.

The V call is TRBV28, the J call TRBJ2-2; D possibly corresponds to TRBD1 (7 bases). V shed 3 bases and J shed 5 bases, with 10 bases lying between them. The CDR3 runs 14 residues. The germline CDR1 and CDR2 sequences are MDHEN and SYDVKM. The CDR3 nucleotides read TGTGCCAGCAGTTTTCAGGGGGGAACCGGGGAGCTGTTTTTT. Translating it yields CASSFQGGTGELFF.

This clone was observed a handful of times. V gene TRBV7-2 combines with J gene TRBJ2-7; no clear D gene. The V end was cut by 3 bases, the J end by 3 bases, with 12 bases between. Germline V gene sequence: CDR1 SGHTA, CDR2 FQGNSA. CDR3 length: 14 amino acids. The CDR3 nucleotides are TGTGCCAGCAGCTTCTCTTCGACGGGCTACGAGCAGTACGTC. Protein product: CASSFSSTGYEQYV.

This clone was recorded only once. The CDR3, as DNA: TGTGCCAGCAGTTCCCCCCGGGGAGGCACTGAAGCTTTCTTT. It specifies CASSSPRGGTEAFF. V and J are TRBV28 and TRBJ1-1; D uncertain. CDR1 and CDR2 from the germline V gene are MDHEN and SYDVKM. The CDR3 loop spans 14 amino acids. V shed 4 bases and J shed 4 bases, with 13 bases lying between them.

The CDR3 loop reads CSVQGGYQETQYF. DNA for the CDR3: TGCAGCGTACAGGGGGGATACCAAGAGACCCAGTACTTC. The chain couples TRBV29-1 to TRBJ2-5; 8 bases are a match to TRBD1. Trimming removed 6 bases from V and 0 bases from J; junction bases left unmatched: 3. This CDR3 spans 13 amino acids. CDR1 is SQVTM, CDR2 ANQGSEA, per germline.

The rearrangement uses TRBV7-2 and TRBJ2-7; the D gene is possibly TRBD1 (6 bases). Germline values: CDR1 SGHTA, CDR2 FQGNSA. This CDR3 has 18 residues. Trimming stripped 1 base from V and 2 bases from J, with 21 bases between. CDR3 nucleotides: TGTGCCAGCAGCTTAGGTCCCCTTGGGGGCGACCTAACCTACGAGCAGTACTTC. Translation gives CASSLGPLGGDLTYEQYF.

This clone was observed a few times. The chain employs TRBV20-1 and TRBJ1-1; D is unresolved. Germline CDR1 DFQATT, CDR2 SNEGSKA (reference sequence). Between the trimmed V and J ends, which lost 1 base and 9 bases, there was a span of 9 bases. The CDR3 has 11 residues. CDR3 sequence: CSARVSEKAFF. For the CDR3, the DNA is TGCAGTGCTAGAGTGAGTGAAAAAGCTTTCTTT.